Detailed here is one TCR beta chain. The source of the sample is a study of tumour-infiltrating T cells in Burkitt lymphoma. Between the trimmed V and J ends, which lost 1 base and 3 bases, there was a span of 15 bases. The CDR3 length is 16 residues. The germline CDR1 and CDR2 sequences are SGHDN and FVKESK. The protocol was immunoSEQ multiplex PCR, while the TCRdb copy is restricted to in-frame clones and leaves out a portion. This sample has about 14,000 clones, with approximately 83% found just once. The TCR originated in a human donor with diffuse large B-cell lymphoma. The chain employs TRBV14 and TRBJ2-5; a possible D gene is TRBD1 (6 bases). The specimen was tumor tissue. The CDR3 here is CASSQATGTIKETQYF. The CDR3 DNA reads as TGTGCCAGCAGCCAAGCGACCGGGACAATAAAAGAGACCCAGTACTTC.